Described below is a single TCR beta chain sequence and its context. Its antigen is not identified. The data are from a study of identical twins. Carrying unique molecular identifiers, the cDNA also gained a universal primer site through template switching. From the 5' RACE reads, TCRdb called clonotypes with MiXCR, one entry per CDR3 protein. This sample has approximately 1.8 million distinct CDR3 sequences, with about 30% found just once. Study conclusions and caveats: Beta out-of-frame sequences displayed a weaker excess of sharing between twins. With abundant cord blood beta clonotypes, insertions were fewer; memory repertoires showed no such pattern. Possibly, invariant MAIT and iNKT cells partly confounded zero-insertion analyses.

Material for sequencing was cord blood. The sequence derives from a newborn girl in good health.

CDR3 region: CASSPEGYLGQPQHF. For the CDR3, the DNA is TGTGCCAGCAGTCCCGAGGGGTATTTAGGACAGCCCCAGCATTTT. The chain is built from TRBV2 and TRBJ1-5, with D perhaps matching TRBD1 (5 bases). Trimming removed 5 bases at V and 7 bases at J, with 18 bases between. The V gene's germline CDR1 is SNHLY and CDR2 FYNNEI. This CDR3 contains 15 residues.